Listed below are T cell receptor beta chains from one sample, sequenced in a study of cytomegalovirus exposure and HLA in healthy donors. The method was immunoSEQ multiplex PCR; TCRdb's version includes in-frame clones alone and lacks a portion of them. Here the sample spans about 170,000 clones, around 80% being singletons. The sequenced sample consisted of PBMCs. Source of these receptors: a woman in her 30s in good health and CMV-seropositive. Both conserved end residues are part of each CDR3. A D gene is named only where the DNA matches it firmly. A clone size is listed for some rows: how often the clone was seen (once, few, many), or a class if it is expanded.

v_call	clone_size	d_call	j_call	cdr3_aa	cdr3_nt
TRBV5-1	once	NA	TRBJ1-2	CASSLAGYLDYGYTF	TGCGCCAGCAGCTTGGCCGGGTACCTTGACTATGGCTACACCTTC
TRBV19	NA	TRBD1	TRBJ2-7	CASRGTGGYSYEQYF	TGTGCCAGTAGAGGGACAGGGGGTTACTCCTACGAGCAGTACTTC
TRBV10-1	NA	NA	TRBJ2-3	CASSDVGDTDTQYF	TGCGCCAGCAGTGACGTGGGAGACACAGATACGCAGTATTTT
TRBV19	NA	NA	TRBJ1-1	CASSIGERTEAFF	TGTGCCAGTAGTATAGGGGAGAGGACTGAAGCTTTCTTT
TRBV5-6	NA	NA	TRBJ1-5	CASSLQGSQPQHF	TGTGCCAGCAGCTTGCAGGGGTCTCAGCCCCAGCATTTT
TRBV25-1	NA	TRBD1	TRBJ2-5	CASTPSGQYQETQYF	TGTGCCAGCACCCCCTCGGGACAGTACCAAGAGACCCAGTACTTC
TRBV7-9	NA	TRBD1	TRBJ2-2	CASSWRDRGANTGELFF	TGTGCCAGCAGCTGGCGGGACAGGGGGGCGAACACCGGGGAGCTGTTTTTT
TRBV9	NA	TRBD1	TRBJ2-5	CASSVGTGKETQYF	TGTGCCAGCAGCGTGGGGACAGGGAAAGAGACCCAGTACTTC
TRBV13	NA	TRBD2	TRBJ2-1	CASRSSGMSRNEQFF	TGTGCCAGCAGAAGTAGCGGGATGTCCAGGAATGAGCAGTTCTTC
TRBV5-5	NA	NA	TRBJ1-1	CASSLRVDEAFF	TGTGCCAGCAGCTTACGGGTCGACGAAGCTTTCTTT
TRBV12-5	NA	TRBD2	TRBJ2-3	CASGLGLAGDTDTQYF	TGTGCTAGTGGTCTAGGACTAGCGGGAGACACAGATACGCAGTATTTT
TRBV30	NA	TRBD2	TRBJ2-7	CAWSVLVLAAHEQYF	TGTGCCTGGAGTGTATTGGTACTAGCGGCCCACGAGCAGTACTTC
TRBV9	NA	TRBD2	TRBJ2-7	CASSASGRAYEQYF	TGTGCCAGCAGCGCTAGCGGGAGGGCCTACGAGCAGTACTTC
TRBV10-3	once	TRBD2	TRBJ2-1	CAISDGTSGRSLQFF	TGTGCCATCAGTGATGGGACTAGCGGGCGATCCTTGCAGTTCTTC
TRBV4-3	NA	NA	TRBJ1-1	CASSQTWTSMNTEAFF	TGCGCCAGCAGCCAAACCTGGACAAGCATGAACACTGAAGCTTTCTTT
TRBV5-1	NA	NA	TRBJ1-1	CASSLGRGTEAFF	TGCGCCAGCAGCTTGGGCAGGGGAACTGAAGCTTTCTTT
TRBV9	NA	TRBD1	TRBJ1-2	CASSPRMGQGYGYTF	TGTGCCAGCAGCCCTCGAATGGGACAGGGGTATGGCTACACCTTC
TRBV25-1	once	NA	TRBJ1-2	CASSEHGTPNNYGYTF	TGTGCCAGCAGTGAACACGGGACACCGAATAACTATGGCTACACCTTC
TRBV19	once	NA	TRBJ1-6	CASRKSPGDSPLHF	TGTGCCAGTAGAAAGAGTCCAGGGGATTCACCCCTCCACTTT
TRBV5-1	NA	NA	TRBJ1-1	CASSIIRGKNTEAFF	TGCGCCAGCAGCATAATACGGGGAAAGAACACTGAAGCTTTCTTT
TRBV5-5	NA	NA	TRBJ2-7	CASSLLDSEGEQYF	TGTGCCAGCAGCTTGTTGGACTCCGAGGGCGAGCAGTACTTC
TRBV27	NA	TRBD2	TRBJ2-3	CASRLAGAPDTQYF	TGTGCCAGCAGACTAGCGGGAGCCCCAGATACGCAGTATTTT
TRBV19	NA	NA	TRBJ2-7	CASSTTWTSEQYF	TGTGCCAGTAGTACGACCTGGACATCCGAGCAGTACTTC
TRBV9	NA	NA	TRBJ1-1	CASSHNERGDTEAFF	TGTGCCAGCAGCCATAATGAGCGGGGGGATACTGAAGCTTTCTTT
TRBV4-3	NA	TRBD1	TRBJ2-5	CASSQDFGGRGFQETQYF	TGCGCCAGCAGCCAAGATTTTGGGGGCAGGGGGTTTCAAGAGACCCAGTACTTC
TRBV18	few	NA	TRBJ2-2	CASSRGTGELFF	TGTGCCAGCTCAAGGGGGACCGGGGAGCTGTTTTTT
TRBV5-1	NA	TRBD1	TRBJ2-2	CASLQGAGTGELFF	TGCGCCAGCCTACAGGGGGCAGGTACCGGGGAGCTGTTTTTT
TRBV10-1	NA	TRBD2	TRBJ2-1	CASSALTSGGAYNEQFF	TGCGCCAGCAGTGCACTGACTAGCGGGGGGGCCTACAATGAGCAGTTCTTC
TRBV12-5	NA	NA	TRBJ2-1	CASGLVLTTGNNEQFF	TGTGCTAGTGGTTTGGTACTAACGACAGGTAACAATGAGCAGTTCTTC
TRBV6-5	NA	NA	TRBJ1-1	CASSTTRGTEAFF	TGTGCCAGCAGTACTACGCGGGGCACTGAAGCTTTCTTT
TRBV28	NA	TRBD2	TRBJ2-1	CASSLPLAGAGGEQFF	TGTGCCAGCAGTTTACCCCTAGCGGGGGCCGGGGGTGAGCAGTTCTTC
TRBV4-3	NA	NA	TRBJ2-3	CASSQARDFPSTDTQYF	TGCGCCAGCAGCCAAGCCAGGGACTTTCCTAGCACAGATACGCAGTATTTT
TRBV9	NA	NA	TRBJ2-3	CASSVVSPDTQYF	TGTGCCAGCAGCGTAGTGAGCCCAGATACGCAGTATTTT
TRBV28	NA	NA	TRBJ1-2	CASRYPSVNYTF	TGTGCCAGCAGGTACCCTAGTGTTAACTACACCTTC
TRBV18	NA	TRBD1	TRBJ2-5	CASSPGTGIQETQYF	TGTGCCAGCTCACCCGGGACAGGGATTCAAGAGACCCAGTACTTC
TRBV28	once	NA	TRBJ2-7	CASSLHGQTKFFSEQYF	TGTGCCAGCAGTCTTCATGGACAGACCAAATTTTTCTCCGAGCAGTACTTC
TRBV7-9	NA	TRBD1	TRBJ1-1	CASSRGTGEKAFF	TGTGCCAGCAGCCGTGGGACAGGCGAAAAAGCTTTCTTT
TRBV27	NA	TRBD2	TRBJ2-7	CASSPTSGRVSGEQYF	TGTGCCAGCAGTCCGACTAGCGGGAGGGTGTCTGGTGAGCAGTACTTC
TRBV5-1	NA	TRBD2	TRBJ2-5	CASSRLAGGPSKETQYF	TGCGCCAGCAGCAGACTAGCGGGAGGGCCCTCGAAAGAGACCCAGTACTTC
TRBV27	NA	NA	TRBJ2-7	CASGVGLKPYEQYF	TGTGCCAGCGGTGTCGGACTGAAACCCTACGAGCAGTACTTC
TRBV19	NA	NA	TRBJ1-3	CASSLRSGNTIYF	TGTGCCAGTAGTCTACGTTCTGGAAACACCATATATTTT
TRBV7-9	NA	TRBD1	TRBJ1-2	CASSLASQGAGYTF	TGTGCCAGCAGCTTAGCGAGCCAGGGGGCTGGCTACACCTTC
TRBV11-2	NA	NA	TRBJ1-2	CASRDLGFLDYIF	TGTGCCAGCAGGGACTTGGGGTTTTTGGACTACATCTTC
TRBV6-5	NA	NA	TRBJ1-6	CASSYRTLPLHF	TGTGCCAGCAGTTACCGGACTTTACCCCTCCACTTT
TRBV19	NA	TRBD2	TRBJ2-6	CASSVTSGRASGANVLTF	TGTGCCAGTAGCGTAACTAGCGGGAGGGCCTCTGGGGCCAACGTCCTGACTTTC
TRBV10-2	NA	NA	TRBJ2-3	CASSITDTQYF	TGCGCCAGCAGCATCACAGATACGCAGTATTTT
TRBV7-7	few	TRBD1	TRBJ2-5	CASSPRQGETQYF	TGTGCCAGCAGCCCGCGACAGGGAGAGACCCAGTACTTC
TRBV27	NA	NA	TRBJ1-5	CASSSQGRWDEPQHF	TGTGCCAGCAGTTCCCAGGGAAGGTGGGATGAGCCCCAGCATTTT
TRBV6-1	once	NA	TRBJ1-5	CASSLGSFSNQPQHF	TGTGCCAGCAGTCTAGGCAGCTTTAGTAATCAGCCCCAGCATTTT
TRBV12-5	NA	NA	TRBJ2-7	CASGFRGGSYEQYF	TGTGCTAGTGGTTTTAGGGGTGGCTCCTACGAGCAGTACTTC
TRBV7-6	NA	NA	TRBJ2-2	CASSPLDSRNTGELFF	TGTGCCAGCAGCCCCCTGGACAGCCGGAACACCGGGGAGCTGTTTTTT
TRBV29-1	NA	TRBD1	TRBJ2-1	CSAATGTGNEQFF	TGCAGCGCCGCGACGGGGACAGGGAATGAGCAGTTCTTC
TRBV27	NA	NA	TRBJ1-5	CASSLGSNSNQPQHF	TGTGCCAGCAGTTTAGGCAGTAATAGCAATCAGCCCCAGCATTTT
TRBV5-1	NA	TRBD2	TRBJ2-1	CASSLPRLAGGIGLVDEQFF	TGCGCCAGCAGCTTGCCAAGGCTAGCGGGGGGTATCGGGTTAGTCGATGAGCAGTTCTTC
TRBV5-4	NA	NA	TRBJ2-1	CASSLVSGAVYSEQFF	TGTGCCAGCAGCTTGGTTTCGGGAGCTGTGTATAGTGAGCAGTTCTTC
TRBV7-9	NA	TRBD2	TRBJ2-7	CASSPLLAGGTYEQYF	TGTGCCAGCAGCCCCCTCCTAGCGGGAGGCACTTACGAGCAGTACTTC
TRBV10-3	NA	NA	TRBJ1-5	CAISTQGRGQPQHF	TGTGCCATCAGTACTCAGGGGCGTGGGCAGCCCCAGCATTTT
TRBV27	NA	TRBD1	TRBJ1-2	CASSLSAGTGVYGYTF	TGTGCCAGCAGTTTATCCGCCGGGACAGGGGTCTATGGCTACACCTTC
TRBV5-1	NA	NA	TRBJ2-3	CASSLIQSTDTQYF	TGCGCCAGCAGCTTGATACAGTCCACAGATACGCAGTATTTT
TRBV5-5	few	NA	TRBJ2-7	CASSFRQGLSYEQYF	TGTGCCAGCAGCTTCCGACAGGGACTCTCCTACGAGCAGTACTTC